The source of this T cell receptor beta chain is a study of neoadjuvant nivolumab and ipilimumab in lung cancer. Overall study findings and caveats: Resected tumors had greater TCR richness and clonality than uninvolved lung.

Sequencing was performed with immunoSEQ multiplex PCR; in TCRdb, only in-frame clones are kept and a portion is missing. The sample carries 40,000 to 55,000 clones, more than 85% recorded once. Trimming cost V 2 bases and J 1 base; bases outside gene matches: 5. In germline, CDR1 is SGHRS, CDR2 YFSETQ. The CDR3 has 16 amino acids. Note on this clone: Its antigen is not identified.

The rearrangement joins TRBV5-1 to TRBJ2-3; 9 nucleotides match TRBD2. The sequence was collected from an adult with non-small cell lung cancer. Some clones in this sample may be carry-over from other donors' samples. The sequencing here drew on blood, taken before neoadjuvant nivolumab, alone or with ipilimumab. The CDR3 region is CASSLLSGSGTDTQYF. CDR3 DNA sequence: TGCGCCAGCAGCTTACTTAGCGGGAGCGGCACAGATACGCAGTATTTT.